This TCR beta chain was documented in a study of blood T cell repertoires in COVID-19. Study-wide context: Sites in the United States, Italy and Spain provided acute and convalescent COVID-19 samples. T cells, B-cell-depleted T cells, or PBMCs provided the cDNA or gDNA that served as material.

Some clones are missing from TCRdb's copy, which holds only in-frame ones; the method was immunoSEQ multiplex PCR. This table has over 250,000 clones, about nine tenths appearing once. Clinical history reported by participants formed the basis on which cohorts were assigned. In Cohort 3, a recovered donor had either two negative PCRs, clearance, or symptom resolution. CDR3 length: 13 residues. CDR1 is KGHDR and CDR2 is SFDVKD in the germline V gene. J gave up 7 bases and V 9 bases, and 8 bases lay outside the gene matches. A single count supports this clone. The chain carries TRBV24-1 and TRBJ1-2; the match to TRBD1 covers 9 bases. This receptor was identified in a man in his 60s who had recovered from COVID-19. Input material: PBMCs or T cells enriched from blood (not recorded which). CDR3 sequence (DNA): TGTGCCACCCAAAAAGGACAGGGGACTGGCTACACCTTC. Amino acid sequence: CATQKGQGTGYTF.